Following are 26 T cell receptor beta chains from one sample sequenced in a study of cytomegalovirus exposure and HLA in healthy donors. Vbeta (60) and Jbeta (13) primers were used in the PCR. Assay: immunoSEQ multiplex PCR; the TCRdb copy retains only in-frame clones and omits some. The data contain 100,000 or so clones, more than 80% of them singletons. The source material was PBMCs. These receptors all stem from a man aged 25-45 years in good health and CMV-seronegative.

The chain joins TRBV18 to TRBJ1-4; 9 nucleotides agree with TRBD1. Germline trimming cut 5 bases from V and 6 bases from J; bases unmatched to any gene: 4. The V gene's germline CDR1 is KGHSH and CDR2 LQKENI. The CDR3 loop spans 14 amino acids. CDR3 protein: CASSKGTGYEKLFF. CDR3 bases: TGTGCCAGCTCAAAAGGGACAGGGTATGAAAAACTGTTTTTT.

The genes are TRBV2 and TRBJ1-2, with TRBD1 matching 10 bases. The CDR3 consists of 17 residues. Germline V gene sequence: CDR1 SNHLY, CDR2 FYNNEI. V dropped 1 base and J dropped 3; count of bases not matched to a gene: 8. The CDR3 loop reads CASSEGRDRGSHYGYTF. CDR3 sequence (DNA): TGTGCCAGCAGTGAAGGAAGGGACAGGGGATCGCACTATGGCTACACCTTC.

This chain connects TRBV28 to TRBJ2-7; weak D call: TRBD2 (6 bases). The germline gives CDR1 MDHEN, CDR2 SYDVKM. V lost 4 bases to trimming and J lost 3 bases, with 16 bases between them. This CDR3 is built from 15 residues. The CDR3 DNA reads as TGTGCCAGCAGTTACAAGGGACTCCTCGGCTACGAGCAGTACTTC. Protein: CASSYKGLLGYEQYF. The full variable domain, with the rest looked up from reference TRBV28 and TRBJ2-7, is DVKVTQSSRYLVKRTGEKVFLECVQDMDHENMFWYRQDPGLGLRLIYFSYDVKMKEKGDIPEGYSVSREKKERFSLILESASTNQTSMYLCASSYKGLLGYEQYFGPGTRLTVT.

CDR3 region: CASSQNLGTVTEAFF. DNA for the CDR3: TGTGCCAGCAGCCAGAACCTTGGGACAGTCACTGAAGCTTTCTTT. This chain joins TRBV7-9 and TRBJ1-1, with 7 bases identical to TRBD1. This CDR3 spans 15 amino acids. With V trimmed by 5 bases and J by 4 bases, 10 bases remained unmatched. Germline assignment: CDR1 SEHNR and CDR2 FQNEAQ (reference sequence).

This sequence joins TRBV5-4 and TRBJ2-3; tentative D call: TRBD1 (5 bases). Trimming stripped 4 bases from V and 1 base from J, with 10 bases between. The CDR3 is 14 residues long. From germline, CDR1 is SGHNT and CDR2 YYREEE (reference sequence). The CDR3 DNA reads TGTGCCAGCAGCCCGGACACGCGCACAGATACGCAGTATTTT. The encoded protein is CASSPDTRTDTQYF.

V gene TRBV10-3 combines with J gene TRBJ2-2; TRBD1 matches 9 bases. Germline loops: CDR1 ENHRY, CDR2 SYGVKD. The J segment lost 0 bases and the V segment lost 6 bases, leaving 2 bases of the junction unmatched. This CDR3 is built from 15 residues. CDR3 coding DNA: TGTGCCATCAGCGGGACAGGGCCGAACACCGGGGAGCTGTTTTTT. As protein: CAISGTGPNTGELFF.

The rearrangement joins TRBV9 to TRBJ2-7; D is possibly TRBD2 (6 bases). CDR1 is SGDLS, CDR2 YYNGEE, per germline. V was shortened by 6 bases and J by 5 bases, with 21 bases between the two germline ends. This CDR3 is 15 amino acids long. In DNA, the CDR3 is TGTGCCAGCACCGCCAGCGGGCCTTTCTACGACGAGCAGTACTTC. Its translation: CASTASGPFYDEQYF.

The gene calls are TRBV11-2 and TRBJ2-7; 9 positions agree with TRBD1. The CDR3 consists of 15 residues. Unmatched junction bases numbered 6, after V lost 0 bases and J lost 6 bases. Germline V lookup: CDR1 SGHAT, CDR2 FQNNGV. The DNA for the CDR3 is TGTGCCAGCAGCTTAGAGGGGACAGGGATGGCCGAGCAGTACTTC. Encoded protein: CASSLEGTGMAEQYF.

This chain joins TRBV6-5 and TRBJ2-5; TRBD1 is a possible D gene (6 bases). The CDR3 loop spans 12 amino acids. V was clipped by 6 bases and J by 6 bases, with 11 bases between them. Germline values: CDR1 MNHEY, CDR2 SVGAGI. This CDR3 reads CASSIQGQTQYF. In DNA, the CDR3 is TGTGCCAGCAGCATTCAGGGGCAGACCCAGTACTTC.

The chain is built from TRBV19 and TRBJ2-7, with 10 bases lining up with TRBD1. The CDR3 sequence is 16 residues long. The germline gives CDR1 LNHDA, CDR2 SQIVND (reference sequence). Germline trimming cut 5 bases from V and 0 bases from J; bases unmatched to any gene: 7. Here the CDR3 reads CASSRGTGESSYEQYF. The CDR3 DNA reads as TGTGCCAGTAGTCGAGGGACAGGGGAAAGCTCCTACGAGCAGTACTTC. The full variable domain, rest sourced from reference TRBV19 and TRBJ2-7, is DGGITQSPKYLFRKEGQNVTLSCEQNLNHDAMYWYRQDPGQGLRLIYYSQIVNDFQKGDIAEGYSVSREKKESFPLTVTSAQKNPTAFYLCASSRGTGESSYEQYFGPGTRLTVT.

CDR3 region: CASRDDTGELFF. DNA for the CDR3: TGTGCCAGCCGAGATGACACCGGGGAGCTGTTTTTT. V and J are TRBV2 and TRBJ2-2; D is unclear. Trimming shortened V by 8 bases and J by 3 bases, and 7 bases separated the two germline ends. The CDR3 length is 12 residues. Germline CDR1 reads SNHLY; CDR2 reads FYNNEI. Full variable domain (rest looked up from reference TRBV2 and TRBJ2-2): EPEVTQTPSHQVTQMGQEVILRCVPISNHLYFYWYRQILGQKVEFLVSFYNNEISEKSEIFDDQFSVERPDGSNFTLKIRSTKLEDSAMYFCASRDDTGELFFGEGSRLTVL.

J is TRBJ2-2 and V is TRBV30; D unclear. Germline CDR1 GTSNPN, CDR2 SVGIG (reference sequence). The CDR3 has 12 amino acids. V was cut by 4 bases and J by 3 bases, with 6 bases left in between. CDR3 loop: CAWTVYTGELFF. The CDR3 DNA sequence: TGTGCCTGGACAGTCTACACCGGGGAGCTGTTTTTT. Full variable domain (outside the CDR3, taken from reference TRBV30 and TRBJ2-2): SQTIHQWPATLVQPVGSPLSLECTVEGTSNPNLYWYRQAAGRGLQLLFYSVGIGQISSEVPQNLSASRPQDRQFILSSKKLLLSDSGFYLCAWTVYTGELFFGEGSRLTVL.

This rearrangement joins TRBV7-8 to TRBJ1-2; D gene ambiguous. CDR3 length: 14 residues. The germline CDR1 and CDR2 sequences are SGHVS and FQNEAQ. V shed 0 bases and J shed 6 bases, with 11 bases lying between them. The CDR3 DNA follows: TGTGCCAGCAGCTTAGCCGGGTTCAGTAATGGCTACACCTTC. Its protein product is CASSLAGFSNGYTF.

The V call is TRBV29-1, the J call TRBJ1-2; D perhaps matches TRBD1 (5 bases). This CDR3 contains 14 residues. Trimming removed 1 base at V and 4 bases at J, with 13 bases between. CDR1 SQVTM and CDR2 ANQGSEA come from the germline V gene. The CDR3 region is CSVEAGPEVYGYTF. The CDR3 region has the DNA TGCAGCGTTGAAGCAGGGCCCGAGGTCTATGGCTACACCTTC.

The chain employs TRBV5-1 and TRBJ2-7; D unclear. Deletions cut 2 bases from V and 6 bases from J, with 21 bases between. The CDR3 extends over 16 amino acids. Germline V gives CDR1 SGHRS, CDR2 YFSETQ. The DNA for the CDR3 is TGCGCCAGCAGCTTAATAGCCGGGTTGGCTGAGCGCGAGCAGTACTTC. Translating gives CASSLIAGLAEREQYF.

Details on this clone: This sample includes further DNA sequences coding for the same CDR3. The chain joins TRBV4-1 to TRBJ2-7, with 7 nucleotides matching TRBD1. Germline V lookup: CDR1 MGHRA, CDR2 YSYEKL. V gave up 3 bases and J gave up 0 bases; unmatched junction bases: 8. This CDR3 has 16 residues. The CDR3 DNA is TGCGCCAGCAGCCACACGACAGGGCTAAGCTCCTACGAGCAGTACTTC. It yields the protein CASSHTTGLSSYEQYF.

This clone was counted between two and nine times. The chain has TRBV19 and TRBJ1-3; D might be TRBD1 (6 bases). The CDR3 spans 16 residues. The V end was cut by 11 bases, the J end by 0 bases, with 20 bases between. The V gene's germline CDR1 is LNHDA and CDR2 SQIVND (reference sequence). In DNA form, the CDR3 reads TGTGCCCGACCTCTCAGGGGATACCACTCTGGAAACACCATATATTTT. Translated: CARPLRGYHSGNTIYF.

The chain couples TRBV7-3 to TRBJ2-3; TRBD2 agrees at 8 bases. The CDR3 is 15 residues long. Germline CDR1 reads SGHTA; CDR2 reads FQGTGA. With 7 bases clipped from V and 0 bases from J, the junction kept 6 bases outside the gene matches. In DNA form, the CDR3 reads TGTGCCAGCACCCCGGGAGGGGAGAGCACAGATACGCAGTATTTT. Translation: CASTPGGESTDTQYF. Using reference TRBV7-3 and TRBJ2-3 for the parts outside the CDR3, the full variable domain is GAGVSQTPSNKVTEKGKYVELRCDPISGHTALYWYRQSLGQGPEFLIYFQGTGAADDSGLPNDRFFAVRPEGSVSTLKIQRTERGDSAVYLCASTPGGESTDTQYFGPGTRLTVL.

The chain combines TRBV7-9 with TRBJ2-2, with 9 bases lining up with TRBD2. There are 16 residues in the CDR3. Germline V gene sequence: CDR1 SEHNR, CDR2 FQNEAQ (reference sequence). The ends lost 5 bases at V and 6 bases at J; junction bases unmatched: 10. CDR3 protein: CASSLPLAGPPGELFF. DNA for the CDR3: TGTGCCAGCAGCCTACCCCTAGCGGGGCCCCCCGGGGAGCTGTTTTTT.

V usage is TRBV9 and J usage is TRBJ1-1; 7 nucleotides match TRBD1. CDR1 is SGDLS and CDR2 is YYNGEE in the germline V gene. The CDR3 contains 15 residues. J was trimmed by 5 bases and V by 0 bases; bases with no gene match: 7. The CDR3: CASSVGETGTTEAFF. The DNA of the CDR3 is TGTGCCAGCAGCGTAGGCGAGACAGGGACGACTGAAGCTTTCTTT.

The chain is built from TRBV7-8 and TRBJ1-2, with D perhaps matching TRBD1 (5 bases). Trimming took 1 base from V and 6 from J, leaving 6 bases between them. Germline CDR1 SGHVS, CDR2 FQNEAQ. This CDR3 has 12 amino acids. The CDR3 is CASSLVGDGYTF. CDR3 sequence (DNA): TGTGCCAGCAGCTTAGTAGGGGATGGCTACACCTTC.

This chain joins TRBV7-2 and TRBJ1-1; no clear D. Per the germline V gene, CDR1 is SGHTA and CDR2 is FQGNSA. This CDR3 contains 12 residues. V gave up 1 base and J gave up 5 bases, with 5 bases separating them. CDR3 amino acids: CASSLVRTEAFF. In nucleotides, the CDR3 is TGTGCCAGCAGCTTAGTTCGGACTGAAGCTTTCTTT. Supplemented by reference TRBV7-2 and TRBJ1-1, the full variable domain reads GAGVSQSPSNKVTEKGKDVELRCDPISGHTALYWYRQSLGQGLEFLIYFQGNSAPDKSGLPSDRFSAERTGGSVSTLTIQRTQQEDSAVYLCASSLVRTEAFFGQGTRLTVV.

V gene TRBV28 combines with J gene TRBJ2-7; 8 bases match TRBD1. CDR1 is MDHEN and CDR2 is SYDVKM in the germline V gene. The junction had 9 bases not matched to a gene; V was cut back by 2 bases and J by 6 bases. There are 15 residues in the CDR3. The CDR3 spells CASSLQDRVFGEQYF. The CDR3 DNA is TGTGCCAGCAGTTTACAGGACAGGGTCTTTGGCGAGCAGTACTTC.

The chain employs TRBV7-2 and TRBJ2-3; TRBD2 is a possible D gene (6 bases). This CDR3 has 14 amino acids. CDR1 is SGHTA, CDR2 FQGNSA, per germline. Trimming pared 8 bases from V and 1 base from J, leaving 13 bases between. The CDR3 nucleotides are TGTGCCAGCGGGGGTAGCGGAGGCACAGATACGCAGTATTTT. Protein sequence: CASGGSGGTDTQYF.

The chain is built from TRBV4-1 and TRBJ2-7; 7 nucleotides agree with TRBD1. The germline CDR1 and CDR2 sequences are MGHRA and YSYEKL. The CDR3 spans 14 residues. V dropped 4 bases and J dropped 3; count of bases not matched to a gene: 6. The CDR3 spells CASSPRDSDYEQYF. In nucleotides, the CDR3 is TGCGCCAGCAGCCCCCGGGACAGTGACTACGAGCAGTACTTC.

The chain recombines TRBV5-6 with TRBJ2-7; no definite D call. The CDR3 is 14 residues long. V was shortened by 1 base and J by 0 bases, with 8 bases between the two germline ends. Germline V gene lookup returns CDR1 SGHDT and CDR2 YYEEEE. The CDR3 spells CASSLSVSSYEQYF. CDR3 sequence (DNA): TGTGCCAGCAGCTTGAGCGTAAGCTCCTACGAGCAGTACTTC.